This T cell receptor beta chain originates from a study of beta chain features in type 1 diabetes. Post-sort purity exceeded 95% for all sorted populations. What was sequenced were expressed TCRB transcripts, since all of the isolated RNA had been reverse transcribed. Measured with immunoSEQ multiplex PCR; TCRdb has only the in-frame clones, and not every one. There are hundreds of thousands of clones in the sample; 10% to 15% occur only once, and under 0.02% lies in the top ten. Study results and caveats: VDJ junctions from type 1 diabetes patients carried fewer insertions and larger deletions. The analysis here could not establish whether HLA type shapes TCRB rearrangement. TCRB repertoires of naive, central memory and Treg cells appeared more similar among patients than among healthy donors.

A word on this clone: The antigen is not known.

The sequencing sample was made of naive CD4+ T cells from blood. The TCR comes from a man younger than 35 in good health.

The CDR3 DNA sequence: TGTGCCAGCAGCTTGTTCGAGGGCAATCAGCCCCAGCATTTT. Its translation: CASSLFEGNQPQHF. This chain links TRBV5-4 with TRBJ1-5; D is uncertain. CDR1 SGHNT and CDR2 YYREEE come from the germline V gene (reference sequence). This CDR3 spans 14 amino acids. Trimming pared 1 base from V and 2 bases from J, leaving 7 bases between. Drawing the rest from reference TRBV5-4 and TRBJ1-5, the complete variable domain is ETGVTQSPTHLIKTRGQQVTLRCSSQSGHNTVSWYQQALGQGPQFIFQYYREEENGRGNFPPRFSGLQFPNYSSELNVNALELDDSALYLCASSLFEGNQPQHFGDGTRLSIL.